Following are 24 T cell receptor beta chains from one sample sequenced in a study of CD8+CD57+ T cells in acquired aplastic anemia. Template material for TCR beta VDJ and CDR3 profiling consisted of genomic DNA. TCRdb recomputed calls from the reads with MiXCR, one row per CDR3 protein. The table includes 250,000 to 300,000 distinct CDR3 sequences, roughly 50% detected once. What was sequenced was sorted CD4+, CD8+, or CD8+CD57+ T cells (not recorded which) from PBMCs. The receptor set was obtained from a human donor with severe aplastic anemia or a healthy control (not recorded which).

This clonotype was observed many times. This rearrangement joins TRBV9 to TRBJ2-2, with TRBD1 matching 8 bases. Germline CDR1 is SGDLS and CDR2 is YYNGEE. V lost 4 bases, J lost 5 bases, and 7 bases stayed unmatched. This CDR3 is built from 15 residues. The CDR3 DNA is TGTGCCAGCAGCCCCGGGACAGGCAAGACCGGGGAGCTGTTTTTT. Its protein product is CASSPGTGKTGELFF.

This sequence joins TRBV20-1 and TRBJ1-1; 8 nucleotides agree with TRBD1. The V and J ends lost 5 bases and 5 bases, in that order; junction bases with no gene match: 7. The CDR3 runs to 13 residues. Germline loops: CDR1 DFQATT, CDR2 SNEGSKA (reference sequence). In DNA form, the CDR3 reads TGCAGTGCTCTTGAGACAGGGGCAACTGAAGCTTTCTTT. Its translation: CSALETGATEAFF.

This clonotype appeared a few times. This chain uses TRBV29-1 with TRBJ2-1; D unclear. The germline V gene encodes CDR1 SQVTM and CDR2 ANQGSEA. The CDR3 extends over 14 amino acids. Trimming shortened V by 3 bases and J by 3 bases, and 12 bases separated the two germline ends. The CDR3, as DNA: TGCAGCGTTGAGTCGCCTGCCGTCTACAATGAGCAGTTCTTC. Protein product: CSVESPAVYNEQFF.

The chain couples TRBV5-5 to TRBJ2-2; D call uncertain. There are 15 residues in the CDR3. Trimming pared 0 bases from V and 3 bases from J, leaving 9 bases between. Germline values: CDR1 SGHKS, CDR2 YYEKEE (reference sequence). The CDR3 DNA reads as TGTGCCAGCAGCTTGGAAGGCGCGGACACCGGGGAGCTGTTTTTT. Translation: CASSLEGADTGELFF.

This rearrangement joins TRBV11-3 to TRBJ2-6, with 8 bases that match TRBD1. CDR3 size: 17 residues. CDR1 and CDR2 (germline): SGHNT, YENEEA. With 5 bases clipped from V and 2 bases from J, the junction kept 8 bases outside the gene matches. The CDR3 spells CASSADRGGTGANVLTF. The CDR3 DNA follows: TGTGCCAGCAGCGCAGACAGGGGTGGCACTGGGGCCAACGTCCTGACTTTC.

This clonotype was observed a single time. The rearrangement links TRBV7-6 to TRBJ1-6; 7 bases line up with TRBD1. This CDR3 spans 13 amino acids. V lost 8 bases and J lost 4; bases outside the gene matches: 2. In germline, CDR1 is SGHVS, CDR2 FNYEAQ. The CDR3 reads CASRDSYNSPLHF. CDR3 in DNA: TGTGCCAGCCGGGACAGTTATAATTCACCCCTCCACTTT.

This clonotype has only a few counts. The chain is built from TRBV20-1 and TRBJ2-7; 8 positions agree with TRBD1. Germline CDR1 is DFQATT and CDR2 is SNEGSKA (reference sequence). With V trimmed by 6 bases and J by 4 bases, 8 bases remained unmatched. This CDR3 is built from 13 residues. The CDR3, as DNA: TGCAGTGCCGAGGGGCAGGGGGCTTACGAGCAGTACTTC. As protein: CSAEGQGAYEQYF.

This clonotype was counted at least ten times. The rearrangement joins TRBV7-2 to TRBJ1-2, with 8 bases lining up with TRBD1. CDR3 length: 14 amino acids. V was clipped by 3 bases and J by 4 bases; unmatched bases: 4. Germline-derived CDR1 and CDR2 are SGHTA and FQGNSA. CDR3 nucleotides: TGTGCCAGCAGCTTGACGGGACAGGTCTATGGCTACACCTTC. Translating gives CASSLTGQVYGYTF.

The chain joins TRBV7-2 to TRBJ2-1, with 12 bases aligning to TRBD1. Germline V gives CDR1 SGHTA, CDR2 FQGNSA. Trimming cost V 3 bases and J 8 bases; bases outside gene matches: 8. The CDR3 is 16 residues long. CDR3 in DNA: TGTGCCAGCAGCTTGAGCAGGGACAGGGGGCGTGATGAGCAGTTCTTC. Translating it yields CASSLSRDRGRDEQFF. Filled out from reference TRBV7-2 and TRBJ2-1, the complete variable domain reads GAGVSQSPSNKVTEKGKDVELRCDPISGHTALYWYRQSLGQGLEFLIYFQGNSAPDKSGLPSDRFSAERTGGSVSTLTIQRTQQEDSAVYLCASSLSRDRGRDEQFFGPGTRLTVL.

The chain is built from TRBV29-1 and TRBJ2-3, with 7 bases identical to TRBD1. The CDR3 runs to 13 residues. Unmatched junction bases numbered 3, after V lost 3 bases and J lost 3 bases. Per germline, CDR1 SQVTM and CDR2 ANQGSEA. The CDR3 region is CSVERGLTDTQYF. DNA of the CDR3: TGCAGCGTTGAGAGGGGGCTAACAGATACGCAGTATTTT.

Comment on this clonotype: A read error may produce the germline difference seen at one junction end. This rearrangement joins TRBV10-1 to TRBJ1-1; a weak D match, TRBD1 (5 bases). CDR1 WNHNN and CDR2 SYGVQD come from the germline V gene (reference sequence). CDR3 length equals 16 residues. CDR3 sequence (DNA): TGCGCCAGCGGTGACCCAGGGTCCCGCGTGAACACTGAAGCTTTCTTT. Its protein product is CASGDPGSRVNTEAFF.

V usage is TRBV7-3 and J usage is TRBJ2-1; 12 nucleotides line up with TRBD2. Trimming cost V 4 bases and J 2 bases; bases outside gene matches: 0. The CDR3 spans 15 residues. Germline V gene sequence: CDR1 SGHTA, CDR2 FQGTGA. The CDR3 spells CASSWTSGTYNEQFF. The CDR3 nucleotides read TGTGCCAGCAGCTGGACTAGCGGGACCTACAATGAGCAGTTCTTC.

This clonotype is a singleton in its sample. The conserved final phenylalanine or tryptophan is absent from the CDR3, which likely points to a read error. This sequence joins TRBV25-1 and TRBJ2-7, with 11 bases matching TRBD2. The V gene end was trimmed by 4 bases and the J gene end by 9 bases; junction bases not matched to a gene: 5. Germline CDR1 reads MGHDK; CDR2 reads SYGVNS. The CDR3 is 13 residues long. The CDR3 nucleotides read TGTGCCAGCAGTGTCGCTAGCGGGAGGTCGCAGTACTCC. Its translation: CASSVASGRSQYS.

The genes are TRBV20-1 and TRBJ2-1; D perhaps matches TRBD1 (7 bases). This CDR3 contains 15 residues. Trimming pared 5 bases from V and 3 bases from J, leaving 17 bases between. Per the germline V gene, CDR1 is DFQATT and CDR2 is SNEGSKA (reference sequence). The chain's CDR3 is CSAGRRGPDYNEQFF. The DNA of the CDR3 is TGCAGTGCTGGTCGGAGGGGGCCAGACTACAATGAGCAGTTCTTC.

This clonotype was recorded many times. The chain uses TRBV7-2 and TRBJ2-5; TRBD2 agrees at 14 bases. This CDR3 spans 18 amino acids. The junction had 9 bases not matched to a gene; V was cut back by 1 base and J by 5 bases. CDR1 is SGHTA, CDR2 FQGNSA, per germline. Written as DNA, the CDR3 is TGTGCCAGCAGCTTAGGTCGTCGACTAGCGGGGGGGCCGGAGACCCAGTACTTC. Its protein product is CASSLGRRLAGGPETQYF. The variable domain in full, completed from reference TRBV7-2 and TRBJ2-5, reads GAGVSQSPSNKVTEKGKDVELRCDPISGHTALYWYRQSLGQGLEFLIYFQGNSAPDKSGLPSDRFSAERTGGSVSTLTIQRTQQEDSAVYLCASSLGRRLAGGPETQYFGPGTRLLVL.

The J gene is TRBJ1-4, the V gene TRBV6-5, with a weak D call TRBD1 (5 bases). Germline CDR1 is MNHEY and CDR2 is SVGAGI. The CDR3 is 16 amino acids. V was trimmed by 4 bases and J by 5 bases, leaving 17 bases between them. This CDR3 is CASSLGLLAENEKLFF. CDR3 DNA sequence: TGTGCCAGCAGTTTGGGACTGCTGGCGGAAAATGAAAAACTGTTTTTT.

The J gene is TRBJ1-2, the V gene TRBV13; 8 nucleotides line up with TRBD1. Losses at the gene ends were 5 bases for V and 5 bases for J; bases not matched to a gene: 10. Germline loops: CDR1 PRHDT, CDR2 FYEKMQ (reference sequence). The CDR3 has 15 residues. The CDR3 DNA reads TGTGCCAGCAGCCCCTCGGACAGGGAGGCATATGGCTACACCTTC. This codes for CASSPSDREAYGYTF.

This clonotype has a handful of counts. Here the CDR3 reads CATSDGAYGYTF. The CDR3 nucleotides read TGTGCCACCAGTGATGGGGCCTATGGCTACACCTTC. J is TRBJ1-2 and V is TRBV24-1; D may be TRBD1 (5 bases). Germline assignment: CDR1 KGHDR and CDR2 SFDVKD. Trimming pared 3 bases from V and 4 bases from J, leaving 5 bases between. The CDR3 is made up of 12 amino acids.

This chain connects TRBV4-3 to TRBJ1-6; no definite D call. Germline V lookup: CDR1 LGHNA, CDR2 YSLEER. The CDR3 has 15 amino acids. V gave up 0 bases and J gave up 10 bases, with 13 bases separating them. CDR3 amino acids: CASSQDGGNRSPLHF. The CDR3 DNA reads as TGCGCCAGCAGCCAAGATGGAGGGAATCGCTCACCCCTCCACTTT.

This chain connects TRBV28 to TRBJ2-3; D gene ambiguous. Trimming took off 10 bases at V and 3 bases at J, with 23 bases between the two ends. Germline V gene sequence: CDR1 MDHEN, CDR2 SYDVKM. The CDR3 contains 16 residues. The CDR3 nucleotides read TGTGCCACCATCCGCCGGGCCTTAACTTTGACAGATACGCAGTATTTT. Residues: CATIRRALTLTDTQYF.

The V and J genes are TRBV5-1 and TRBJ2-7; 7 nucleotides match TRBD1. V was pared by 2 bases and J by 1 base, with 9 bases of the junction left unmatched. This CDR3 spans 16 amino acids. Germline V gene data show CDR1 as SGHRS and CDR2 as YFSETQ. The CDR3 DNA reads as TGCGCCAGCAGCTTACCCGGGACAGAAGTTTCCTACGAGCAGTACTTC. Translating gives CASSLPGTEVSYEQYF.

The chain uses TRBV2 and TRBJ1-1; D is ambiguous. Trimming pared 8 bases from V and 1 base from J, leaving 17 bases between. Per germline, CDR1 SNHLY and CDR2 FYNNEI. This CDR3 has 15 amino acids. CDR3 in DNA: TGTGCCAGCGTTATCCTGCCGGACCAGAACACTGAAGCTTTCTTT. This sequence encodes CASVILPDQNTEAFF.

With regard to this clonotype: A much larger clone differs from this one at a single base, so this may be a read error. This rearrangement joins TRBV12-3 or TRBV12-4 to TRBJ1-1; tentatively, D is TRBD1 (6 bases). The CDR3 is 20 amino acids. The CDR3 region has the DNA TGTGCCAGCAGTTTTACTCCTCTGGTACAGGGAGGTGGGGGGAACACTGAAGCTTCCTTT. Amino acids: CASSFTPLVQGGGGNTEASF.

The rearrangement joins TRBV2 to TRBJ1-4; TRBD1 is a possible D gene (5 bases). Trimming cost V 10 bases and J 4 bases, with 10 bases left between them. CDR1 is SNHLY and CDR2 is FYNNEI in the germline V gene. The CDR3 totals 12 residues. CDR3 amino acids: CANETVNEKLFF. The CDR3 DNA reads TGTGCCAACGAGACAGTTAATGAAAAACTGTTTTTT.